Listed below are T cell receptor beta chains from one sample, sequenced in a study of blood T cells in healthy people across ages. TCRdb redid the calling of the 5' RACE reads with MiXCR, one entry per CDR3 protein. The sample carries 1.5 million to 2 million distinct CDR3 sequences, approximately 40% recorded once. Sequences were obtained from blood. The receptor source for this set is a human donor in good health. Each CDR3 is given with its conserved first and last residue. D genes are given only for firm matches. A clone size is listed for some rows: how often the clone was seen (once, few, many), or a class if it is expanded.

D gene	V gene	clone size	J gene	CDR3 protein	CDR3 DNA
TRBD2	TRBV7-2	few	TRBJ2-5	CASSSYLSGGYVETQYF	TGTGCCAGCAGCTCCTACCTTAGCGGGGGCTATGTGGAGACCCAGTACTTC
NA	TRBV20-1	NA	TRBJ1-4	CSARERHVNEKLFF	TGCAGTGCTAGAGAGCGACATGTAAATGAAAAACTGTTTTTT
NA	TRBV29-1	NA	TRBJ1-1	CSVAVGGRGNTEAFF	TGCAGCGTTGCGGTTGGGGGCCGTGGGAACACTGAAGCTTTCTTT
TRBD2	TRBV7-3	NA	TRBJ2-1	CASSPLTSGGAGEQFF	TGTGCCAGCAGCCCTTTGACTAGCGGGGGGGCGGGTGAGCAGTTCTTC
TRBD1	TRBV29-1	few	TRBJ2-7	CSVEGTGDAYEQYF	TGCAGCGTTGAGGGGACAGGGGACGCCTACGAGCAGTACTTC
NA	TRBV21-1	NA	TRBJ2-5	CASSKPYGGGQETQYF	TGTGCCAGCAGCAAACCTTATGGGGGAGGCCAAGAGACCCAGTACTTC
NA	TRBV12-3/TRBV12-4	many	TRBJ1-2	CASSLGPAYYGYTF	TGTGCCAGCAGTTTAGGCCCAGCTTATTATGGCTACACCTTC
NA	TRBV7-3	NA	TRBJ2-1	CASSLIAGDNEQFF	TGTGCCAGCAGCTTAATCGCAGGGGACAATGAGCAGTTCTTC
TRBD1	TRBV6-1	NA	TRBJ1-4	CASSGAVAGGWEKLFF	TGTGCCAGCAGTGGAGCGGTTGCAGGGGGCTGGGAAAAACTGTTTTTT
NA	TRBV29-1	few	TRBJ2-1	CSDTESSYNEQFF	TGCAGCGATACCGAGAGCTCCTACAATGAGCAGTTCTTC